Listed below are T cell receptor beta chains from one sample, sequenced in a study of beta chain features in type 1 diabetes. The protocol was immunoSEQ multiplex PCR, while the TCRdb copy is restricted to in-frame clones and leaves out a portion. The table has 600,000 to 700,000 clones, about an eighth seen once. Sequences were obtained from naive CD4+ T cells from blood. The receptors originated from a man aged 18-30 years with type 1 diabetes. Both conserved end residues are part of each CDR3. A D gene is named only where the DNA matches it firmly. Expanded clones get a size class; other rows say once, few or many, or leave the size out.

J gene | D gene | clone size | V gene | CDR3 DNA | CDR3 protein
TRBJ2-7 | TRBD2 | NA | TRBV10-3 | TGTGCCATCAGTCTGAGTACGGGAGGCGACGAGCAGTACTTC | CAISLSTGGDEQYF
TRBJ1-2 | TRBD1 | NA | TRBV5-4 | TGTGCCAGCAGCCCGGCGTTAGAGGGGACAGGCTATGGCTACACCTTC | CASSPALEGTGYGYTF
TRBJ2-7 | NA | NA | TRBV4-1 | TGCGCCAGCAGCCAAGAGGACACAGGGAACCCTTCCGAGCAGTACTTC | CASSQEDTGNPSEQYF
TRBJ2-5 | NA | few | TRBV29-1 | TGCAGCGTTGGGGGGGAGGCGGAGACCCAGTACTTC | CSVGGEAETQYF
TRBJ1-1 | NA | NA | TRBV19 | TGTGCCAGTATTATTGGGGAGAACACTGAAGCTTTCTTT | CASIIGENTEAFF
TRBJ2-2 | TRBD1 | few | TRBV29-1 | TGCAGCGTCGAGAAACAGGGGTCCGGGGAGCTGTTTTTT | CSVEKQGSGELFF
TRBJ2-3 | NA | NA | TRBV7-8 | TGTGCCAGCAGCTTCTTAGGGGGGGAGAGCACAGATACGCAGTATTTT | CASSFLGGESTDTQYF
TRBJ2-6 | NA | few | TRBV6-1 | TGTGCCAGCAGTGGCGTCTCTGGGGCCAACGTCCTGACTTTC | CASSGVSGANVLTF
TRBJ1-1 | NA | few | TRBV6-4 | TGTGCCAGCAGTGCCGGGGGCTCTGAAGCTTTCTTT | CASSAGGSEAFF
TRBJ1-1 | TRBD1 | NA | TRBV6-5 | TGTGCCAGCAGCGGACAGGTGAACACTGAAGCTTTCTTT | CASSGQVNTEAFF
TRBJ2-7 | TRBD2 | NA | TRBV18 | TGTGCCAGCTCACCACGTGAGCTAGCGGGGGATTACGAGCAGTACTTC | CASSPRELAGDYEQYF
TRBJ2-3 | TRBD1 | few | TRBV30 | TGTGCCTGGAGATCACGACAGGGAGGCACAGATACGCAGTATTTT | CAWRSRQGGTDTQYF
TRBJ2-7 | TRBD2 | NA | TRBV4-1 | TGCGCCAGCAGCCATCTGGGCGGGGGATTTTCCTACGAGCAGTACTTC | CASSHLGGGFSYEQYF
TRBJ1-2 | NA | NA | TRBV6-4 | TGTGCCAGCAGGCAACAGGATTGGGACTATGGCTACACCTTC | CASRQQDWDYGYTF
TRBJ2-5 | TRBD1 | NA | TRBV4-1 | TGCGCCAGCAGCCAGGGGGGGACAGGGGGCCAAGAGACCCAGTACTTC | CASSQGGTGGQETQYF
TRBJ2-7 | NA | few | TRBV29-1 | TGCAGCGTTGATCCCGGGGGCTCTGCCGAGCAGTACTTC | CSVDPGGSAEQYF
TRBJ2-3 | TRBD2 | NA | TRBV5-1 | TGCGCCAGCAGCTCGCTAGCGGGGGGGTCAGATACGCAGTATTTT | CASSSLAGGSDTQYF
TRBJ2-1 | NA | few | TRBV20-1 | TGCAGTGCTAGGACCGATGAGCAGTTCTTC | CSARTDEQFF
TRBJ1-2 | NA | NA | TRBV29-1 | TGCAGCGTTGAAGGGGAGGGAGGGGCTGGCGGCTACACCTTC | CSVEGEGGAGGYTF
TRBJ2-1 | TRBD2 | NA | TRBV15 | TGTGCCACCAGCAGAGAATCCCCCTTAGCGGGGGGCTTCAATGAGCAGTTCTTC | CATSRESPLAGGFNEQFF
TRBJ2-3 | TRBD1 | NA | TRBV18 | TGTGCCAGCTCACACATCTGGGAAGGGGGCCAAGCGGACACGCAGTATTTT | CASSHIWEGGQADTQYF
TRBJ1-2 | NA | NA | TRBV25-1 | TGTGCCAGCTCGGGGGGGTACGGCTACACCTTC | CASSGGYGYTF
TRBJ1-1 | NA | few | TRBV7-2 | TGTGCCAGCAGCCCTGGACAAGCGAACACTGAAGCTTTCTTT | CASSPGQANTEAFF
TRBJ2-1 | TRBD2 | NA | TRBV30 | TGTGCCTGGAGTATGTATAGCGGGGCGCAGTTCTTC | CAWSMYSGAQFF
TRBJ1-1 | TRBD1 | few | TRBV30 | TGTGCCTGGAGCCTACAGGGGCCGGGGGTAGAAGCTTTCTTT | CAWSLQGPGVEAFF
TRBJ1-2 | NA | NA | TRBV9 | TGTGCCAGCAGCGCACAGGAGGGCTACACCTTC | CASSAQEGYTF
TRBJ2-3 | TRBD2 | NA | TRBV11-2 | TGTGCCAGCAGCCCCCGGACTAGCGGGGGGGCCGGATCGGGAGATACGCAGTATTTT | CASSPRTSGGAGSGDTQYF
TRBJ2-5 | TRBD2 | few | TRBV5-4 | TGTGCCAGCAGCTTGGGTAGACTAGCGGGGCCCGGGACCCAGTACTTC | CASSLGRLAGPGTQYF
TRBJ2-7 | TRBD2 | NA | TRBV19 | TGTGCCAGTAGTGCCGGGACTAGTAGCGAGCAGTACTTC | CASSAGTSSEQYF
TRBJ2-1 | NA | few | TRBV11-2 | TGTGCCAGCAGCTTAGAGGCTAGCCGATACAATGAGCAGTTCTTC | CASSLEASRYNEQFF
TRBJ2-7 | TRBD1 | NA | TRBV7-9 | TGTGCCAGCACCCGACCGGGACAGTCCTACGAGCAGTACTTC | CASTRPGQSYEQYF
TRBJ2-7 | NA | few | TRBV2 | TGTGCCAGCAATCAGGCCTTTTTCGCCTACGAGCAGTACTTC | CASNQAFFAYEQYF
TRBJ1-1 | NA | NA | TRBV7-9 | TGTGCCAGCAGCGTTACAGGGAGCGACACTGAAGCTTTCTTT | CASSVTGSDTEAFF
TRBJ1-2 | NA | few | TRBV20-1 | TGCAGTGCAAAGACAGCTCATGGCTACACCTTC | CSAKTAHGYTF
TRBJ2-7 | NA | NA | TRBV6-5 | TGTGCCAGCAGTTACACAGGGCAGGGTTACGAGCAGTACTTC | CASSYTGQGYEQYF
TRBJ1-1 | NA | few | TRBV6-5 | TGTGCCAGCAGCCGGACCAGACTCAGGGGAGTAATAGCTTTCTTT | CASSRTRLRGVIAFF
TRBJ2-5 | NA | NA | TRBV20-1 | TGCAGTGCTAGAGGTAGAGAGACCCAGTACTTC | CSARGRETQYF
TRBJ1-1 | NA | few | TRBV29-1 | TGCAGCGTTGGAAATAAAGTGACACCCCTACCCTGGGACACTGAAGCTTTCTTT | CSVGNKVTPLPWDTEAFF
TRBJ2-1 | NA | few | TRBV15 | TGTGCCACCAGCAGAGGGCAGGGGTCCTACAATGAGCAGTTCTTC | CATSRGQGSYNEQFF
TRBJ1-6 | NA | few | TRBV7-3 | TGTGCCAGCAGCCCCCCACAGGGTGAGGCTTCACCCCTCCACTTT | CASSPPQGEASPLHF
TRBJ2-5 | TRBD2 | NA | TRBV4-1 | TGCGCCAGCAGCCAAGTCTCTAGCGGGGCGAAAGAGACCCAGTACTTC | CASSQVSSGAKETQYF
TRBJ1-2 | TRBD1 | NA | TRBV6-1 | TGTGCCAGCAGTCGGACAGGGACGGGGTATGGCTACACCTTC | CASSRTGTGYGYTF
TRBJ1-5 | NA | NA | TRBV6-5 | TGTGCCAGCGCCCACGCATCTAATCAGCCCCAGCATTTT | CASAHASNQPQHF
TRBJ2-5 | TRBD2 | NA | TRBV6-5 | TGTGCCACCCTAGCGGGGGAAGAGACCCAGTACTTC | CATLAGEETQYF
TRBJ1-2 | TRBD1 | few | TRBV10-3 | TGTGCCATCAGTGCGGGGACAGGGACCCTTAACTATGGCTACACCTTC | CAISAGTGTLNYGYTF
TRBJ1-1 | NA | NA | TRBV29-1 | TGCAGCGGGGGGATGTCCGAAGCTTTCTTT | CSGGMSEAFF
TRBJ2-7 | TRBD1 | few | TRBV5-1 | TGCGCCAGCAGCTTGGAAAGGGCCGGGACAGGGGCCTACGAGCAGTACTTC | CASSLERAGTGAYEQYF
TRBJ1-2 | NA | NA | TRBV5-6 | TGTGCCAGCACCTTACTGGGAACAGAGCAACCCAATGGCTACACCTTC | CASTLLGTEQPNGYTF
TRBJ1-4 | NA | NA | TRBV30 | TGTGCCTGGAGTCGTGGGGTCGAAAAACTGTTTTTT | CAWSRGVEKLFF
TRBJ2-7 | TRBD1 | few | TRBV7-2 | TGTGCCAGCAGCCCGGGACAGGGGGCGAGATCGAACTTC | CASSPGQGARSNF
TRBJ1-1 | NA | NA | TRBV7-8 | TGTGCCAGCATGAGGGAAGCAAACACTGAAGCTTTCTTT | CASMREANTEAFF
TRBJ1-2 | TRBD1 | NA | TRBV5-6 | TGTGCCAGCAGCCCGGACAGGGCCTATGGCTACACCTTC | CASSPDRAYGYTF
TRBJ2-5 | NA | NA | TRBV7-7 | TGTGCCAGCAGCTTAGTTGGTATAGCGGAGACCCAGTACTTC | CASSLVGIAETQYF
TRBJ2-1 | TRBD2 | NA | TRBV7-9 | TGTGCCAGCAGCCCAGCGGGACCCCCGAGTGAGCAGTTCTTC | CASSPAGPPSEQFF
TRBJ2-5 | NA | few | TRBV21-1 | TGTGCCAGCAGTTTGTCTGGACAGAACCAAGAGACCCAGTACTTC | CASSLSGQNQETQYF
TRBJ2-2 | TRBD1 | NA | TRBV18 | TGTGCCAGCTCACCCCAGGGGGCGAACACCGGGGAGCTGTTTTTT | CASSPQGANTGELFF
TRBJ2-3 | NA | few | TRBV30 | TGTGCCTGGAGTCGTCCGGGGGATACGCAGTATTTT | CAWSRPGDTQYF